The clone carrying this T cell receptor (beta chain) appeared once. As yet, its antigen is unknown. Germline CDR1 is KGHDR and CDR2 is SFDVKD. CDR3 length: 14 amino acids. After removal of 4 bases from V and 8 bases from J, the junction contained 9 bases not matched to a gene. The data derive from a study of CD8+CD57+ T cells in acquired aplastic anemia. The overall study: The average for DNA from sorted CD4+ and CD8+ cells was 2.5 to 4 ug. An average of approximately 11 million reads for CD4+ cells was obtained from healthy donors.

Study-level findings and limits: Both patients and controls carried the same twenty-nine CD8+ CDR3 sequences. In CD8+ cells, Simpson's diversity showed no significant difference between patients and controls.

The template used for profiling TCR beta VDJ and CDR3 was genomic DNA. One entry per CDR3 protein results from TCRdb running MiXCR on the reads. The data show some 140,000 distinct CDR3 sequences, roughly two fifths seen once. The V call is TRBV24-1, the J call TRBJ1-2; 7 nucleotides match TRBD1. The sequence derives from a human donor in good health, serving as a control. Material: sorted CD4+, CD8+, or CD8+CD57+ T cells (not recorded which) from PBMCs. The CDR3 DNA is TGTGCCACCAGTGACTTCCGACAGGGTAAAGGCTACACCTTC. Protein product: CATSDFRQGKGYTF.